These 24 T cell receptor beta chains came from one sample sequenced in a study of CD8+ T cells in alopecia areata. Sequencing used cDNA as its template, made by extracting RNA and reverse transcribing it. Profiled with immunoSEQ multiplex PCR; TCRdb holds only in-frame clones, not every one. Here the sample spans some 170,000 clones, about 70% being singletons. The source material was CD8+ T cells sorted from blood, sampled at week 0. The receptors were sampled from a human donor with alopecia areata.

The chain recombines TRBV9 with TRBJ2-6; 7 bases match TRBD1. The CDR3 has 19 residues. The V and J ends lost 7 bases and 1 base, in that order; junction bases with no gene match: 17. Germline lookup yields CDR1 SGDLS and CDR2 YYNGEE. CDR3 nucleotide sequence: TGTGCCAGCTCCAAACGGGCAGGGGGAACTATGTCTGGGGCCAACGTCCTGACTTTC. Translation: CASSKRAGGTMSGANVLTF. The full variable domain, with the rest looked up from reference TRBV9 and TRBJ2-6, is DSGVTQTPKHLITATGQRVTLRCSPRSGDLSVYWYQQSLDQGLQFLIQYYNGEERAKGNILERFSAQQFPDLHSELNLSSLELGDSALYFCASSKRAGGTMSGANVLTFGAGSRLTVL.

The chain is built from TRBV29-1 and TRBJ2-2; TRBD1 agrees at 7 bases. Germline loops: CDR1 SQVTM, CDR2 ANQGSEA. The CDR3 extends over 16 amino acids. Unmatched junction bases numbered 10, after V lost 3 bases and J lost 3 bases. The CDR3 region is CSVENAWDRDTGELFF. Here the CDR3 DNA reads TGCAGCGTTGAGAATGCGTGGGACAGAGACACCGGGGAGCTGTTTTTT.

The chain has TRBV14 and TRBJ2-5; D is uncertain. Trimming took off 3 bases at V and 9 bases at J, with 23 bases between the two ends. Germline V gene data show CDR1 as SGHDN and CDR2 as FVKESK. The CDR3 covers 16 residues. The CDR3 nucleotides are TGTGCCAGCAGCCACCCCGGACCCTCGACGTTATCGGCCCAGTACTTC. It specifies CASSHPGPSTLSAQYF.

This rearrangement joins TRBV4-2 to TRBJ2-7, with a weak D call TRBD1 (6 bases). Germline CDR1 reads LGHNA; CDR2 reads YNFKEQ. V was trimmed by 2 bases and J by 4 bases, leaving 18 bases between them. The CDR3 spans 16 residues. DNA of the CDR3: TGTGCCAGCAGCCAACTGACCGGGACAAAAAGTTACGAGCAGTACTTC. Amino acid sequence: CASSQLTGTKSYEQYF.

Only a few counts were recorded for this clone. The gene calls are TRBV13 and TRBJ2-7, with TRBD1 as a possible D gene (6 bases). Germline V lookup: CDR1 PRHDT, CDR2 FYEKMQ (reference sequence). This CDR3 has 14 amino acids. V lost 0 bases and J 4 bases, leaving 10 bases between the germline ends. The CDR3 protein is CASSLGDRAYEQYF. Here the CDR3 DNA reads TGTGCCAGCAGCTTAGGGGACAGAGCATACGAGCAGTACTTC.

The V call is TRBV5-4, the J call TRBJ2-7, with 12 bases fitting TRBD2. The CDR3 runs 15 residues. Germline trimming cut 4 bases from V and 7 bases from J; bases unmatched to any gene: 9. The V gene's germline CDR1 is SGHNT and CDR2 YYREEE (reference sequence). The CDR3 protein is CASSPTSGGPKEQYF. In DNA form, the CDR3 reads TGTGCCAGCAGCCCAACTAGCGGGGGGCCGAAAGAGCAGTACTTC.

V usage is TRBV13 and J usage is TRBJ2-3; D remains unclear. Trimming shortened V by 1 base and J by 1 base, and 3 bases separated the two germline ends. The CDR3 runs to 13 residues. Germline-derived CDR1 and CDR2 are PRHDT and FYEKMQ (reference sequence). CDR3 in amino acids: CASSLEGTDTQYF. In nucleotides, the CDR3 is TGTGCCAGCAGCTTAGAGGGCACAGATACGCAGTATTTT.

The gene calls are TRBV5-1 and TRBJ2-1; TRBD1 might be the D (6 bases). This CDR3 region has 15 residues. The germline V gene has CDR1 SGHRS and CDR2 YFSETQ. Trimming cost V 0 bases and J 5 bases, with 12 bases left between them. CDR3: CASSLVQGSNNEQFF. The CDR3 coding sequence is TGCGCCAGCAGCTTGGTCCAGGGGTCAAACAATGAGCAGTTCTTC. The whole variable domain, filled in from reference TRBV5-1 and TRBJ2-1, reads KAGVTQTPRYLIKTRGQQVTLSCSPISGHRSVSWYQQTPGQGLQFLFEYFSETQRNKGNFPGRFSGRQFSNSRSEMNVSTLELGDSALYLCASSLVQGSNNEQFFGPGTRLTVL.

On this clone: The sample holds other DNA sequences that translate to the same CDR3. The chain carries TRBV4-1 and TRBJ1-5; D not certain. CDR1 is MGHRA, CDR2 YSYEKL, per germline. V gave up 0 bases and J gave up 7 bases, with 7 bases separating them. The length of the CDR3 is 13 residues. The CDR3 coding sequence is TGCGCCAGCAGCCAAGATAGCGGGCAGCCCCAGCATTTT. Translating it yields CASSQDSGQPQHF.

This chain joins TRBV7-9 and TRBJ1-1; D is possibly TRBD1 (6 bases). V was cut by 5 bases and J by 4 bases, with 14 bases left in between. Germline values: CDR1 SEHNR, CDR2 FQNEAQ (reference sequence). The CDR3 contains 14 residues. The CDR3 is CASSLPGRGTEAFF. In nucleotides, the CDR3 is TGTGCCAGCAGCCTCCCGGGCAGGGGCACTGAAGCTTTCTTT. Full variable domain (rest looked up from reference TRBV7-9 and TRBJ1-1): DTGVSQNPRHKITKRGQNVTFRCDPISEHNRLYWYRQTLGQGPEFLTYFQNEAQLEKSRLLSDRFSAERPKGSFSTLEIQRTEQGDSAMYLCASSLPGRGTEAFFGQGTRLTVV.

This sequence joins TRBV13 and TRBJ2-3, with a weak D call TRBD2 (5 bases). CDR3 length: 13 amino acids. Trimming removed 5 bases from V and 0 bases from J, with 6 bases in between. Germline V lookup: CDR1 PRHDT, CDR2 FYEKMQ (reference sequence). DNA for the CDR3: TGTGCCAGCAGCGCGGGCAGCACAGATACGCAGTATTTT. Translating gives CASSAGSTDTQYF.

The rearrangement joins TRBV30 to TRBJ1-1, with TRBD1 matching 8 bases. This CDR3 comprises 12 residues. J gave up 11 bases and V 3 bases, and 8 bases lay outside the gene matches. Germline lookup yields CDR1 GTSNPN and CDR2 SVGIG (reference sequence). CDR3 DNA: TGTGCCTGGAGCGCTGGACAGGGTGACGCTTTCTTT. Its translation: CAWSAGQGDAFF.

The V and J genes are TRBV29-1 and TRBJ1-2, with unresolved D. Germline assignment: CDR1 SQVTM and CDR2 ANQGSEA. The CDR3 consists of 11 residues. V was shortened by 3 bases and J by 8 bases, with 10 bases between the two germline ends. The CDR3 reads CSVEGLKGYTF. The DNA for the CDR3 is TGCAGCGTTGAGGGTCTGAAGGGCTACACCTTC.

This clone was detected once. The chain links TRBV30 to TRBJ2-7, with a weak D call TRBD1 (6 bases). From germline, CDR1 is GTSNPN and CDR2 SVGIG (reference sequence). V was shortened by 3 bases and J by 1 base, with 13 bases between the two germline ends. The CDR3 totals 14 residues. The CDR3 region is CAWSPVTGSYEQYF. The DNA of the CDR3 is TGTGCCTGGAGCCCGGTCACAGGGTCCTACGAGCAGTACTTC.

The chain recombines TRBV19 with TRBJ2-3, with TRBD1 identical over 8 bases. Per the germline V gene, CDR1 is LNHDA and CDR2 is SQIVND (reference sequence). The CDR3 consists of 13 residues. The CDR3 DNA reads as TGTGCTACTCGGACAGGGCCCACAGATACGCAGTATTTT. It translates to CATRTGPTDTQYF.

This chain uses TRBV4-1 with TRBJ1-2; no firm D call. V dropped 8 bases and J dropped 2 bases, with 6 bases sitting between them. The length of the CDR3 is 11 residues. Per the germline V gene, CDR1 is MGHRA and CDR2 is YSYEKL. Here the CDR3 DNA reads TGCGCCAGCTCTGGGAACTATGGCTACACCTTC. Protein sequence: CASSGNYGYTF.

This clone was recorded a few times. V usage is TRBV29-1 and J usage is TRBJ2-3, with 10 bases lining up with TRBD2. Germline V CDR1 and CDR2: SQVTM, ANQGSEA. The CDR3 runs to 17 residues. V trimming: 6 bases; J trimming: 7 bases; junction bases outside the gene matches: 19. CDR3 DNA sequence: TGCAGCGTCCTGGGGCCGTACAGCAGCGGGGGGGCCCATACGCAGTATTTT. Its protein product is CSVLGPYSSGGAHTQYF.

The chain couples TRBV6-5 to TRBJ1-1; perhaps TRBD1 as D (5 bases). The ends were cut back, 0 bases at V and 1 base at J, with 9 bases in the middle. This CDR3 region has 15 residues. Germline CDR1 MNHEY, CDR2 SVGAGI. The CDR3: CASSYSTATNTEAFF. The DNA for the CDR3 is TGTGCCAGCAGTTACTCGACAGCTACGAACACTGAAGCTTTCTTT.

The chain joins TRBV14 to TRBJ2-1; unclear D gene. Trimming stripped 4 bases from V and 5 bases from J, with 9 bases between. From germline, CDR1 is SGHDN and CDR2 FVKESK. The CDR3 sequence is 13 residues long. CDR3 region: CASSRGGNNEQFF. CDR3 in DNA: TGTGCCAGCAGCCGTGGTGGGAACAATGAGCAGTTCTTC.

The rearrangement joins TRBV30 to TRBJ2-1, with 11 positions matching TRBD2. The CDR3 length is 15 residues. Germline loops: CDR1 GTSNPN, CDR2 SVGIG (reference sequence). V shed 3 bases and J 3 bases; nucleotides not matched to a gene: 4. The CDR3 protein is CAWSAGTSGYNEQFF. The CDR3 nucleotides are TGTGCCTGGAGCGCCGGGACTAGCGGCTACAATGAGCAGTTCTTC.

This chain uses TRBV4-1 with TRBJ2-3; D may be TRBD2 (5 bases). This CDR3 is built from 16 residues. Trimming left V 1 base short and J 2 bases short, with 13 bases between. In germline, CDR1 is MGHRA, CDR2 YSYEKL. The CDR3 nucleotides read TGCGCCAGCAGCCAAGTGGGAGCGATCGACACAGATACGCAGTATTTT. Protein product: CASSQVGAIDTDTQYF.

Only a few counts were recorded for this clone. The V gene is TRBV2, the J gene TRBJ2-5; D uncertain. This CDR3 contains 13 residues. Germline loops: CDR1 SNHLY, CDR2 FYNNEI. Trimming took 6 bases from V and 1 from J, leaving 9 bases between them. CDR3 protein: CASSPGPQETQYF. The CDR3 coding sequence is TGTGCCAGCAGCCCGGGTCCCCAAGAGACCCAGTACTTC.

The V gene is TRBV9, the J gene TRBJ2-1; 7 positions match TRBD2. Germline assignment: CDR1 SGDLS and CDR2 YYNGEE. The CDR3 runs 16 residues. The V segment lost 0 bases and the J segment 8 bases; nucleotides outside the gene matches: 11. The DNA of the CDR3 is TGTGCCAGCAGCGTAGAGCCTCAGGGAGGGATCGATGAGCAGTTCTTC. Encoded protein: CASSVEPQGGIDEQFF.

This chain links TRBV13 with TRBJ1-1; no firm D call. The length of the CDR3 is 13 residues. Germline CDR1 and CDR2: PRHDT and FYEKMQ (reference sequence). The V end lost 3 bases, the J end lost 3 bases, and 8 bases lay between the germline ends. The CDR3 sequence: CASSLIRDTEAFF. DNA of the CDR3: TGTGCCAGCAGCTTGATTCGAGACACTGAAGCTTTCTTT.